A selection of T cell receptor beta chains follows, all from one sample in a study of T cell repertoires in cytomegalovirus infection. A single record per CDR3 protein comes from TCRdb applying MiXCR to the reads. The table lists a few hundred thousand distinct CDR3 sequences, around 15% of them singletons. The sequenced material came from PBMCs. These receptors were collected from a human donor in good health (CMV status not recorded). Some clones in this sample may be carry-over from other donors' samples. CDR3s include the opening cysteine and the closing phenylalanine or tryptophan. Each record gives: J gene, V gene, clone size, D gene, CDR3 protein, CDR3 DNA. A D gene is named only where the DNA matches it firmly. Size tells how often a clone was seen (once, few, many) or the class of an expanded clone, and some rows leave it out.

j_call: TRBJ1-2
v_call: TRBV7-9
clone_size: NA
d_call: NA
cdr3_aa: CASSLMRTNYGYTF
cdr3_nt: TGTGCCAGCAGCTTAATGAGGACTAACTATGGCTACACCTTC

j_call: TRBJ1-5
v_call: TRBV7-2
clone_size: many
d_call: NA
cdr3_aa: CASSLDPRQFNSNQPQHF
cdr3_nt: TGTGCCAGCAGCTTAGATCCCCGACAGTTTAATAGCAATCAGCCCCAGCATTTT

j_call: TRBJ1-5
v_call: TRBV20-1
clone_size: NA
d_call: NA
cdr3_aa: CSAVQGRSNQPQHF
cdr3_nt: TGCAGTGCTGTCCAAGGACGGAGCAATCAGCCCCAGCATTTT

j_call: TRBJ1-1
v_call: TRBV19
clone_size: NA
d_call: NA
cdr3_aa: CASSAEGGRKTEAFF
cdr3_nt: TGTGCCAGTAGCGCCGAGGGAGGAAGAAAGACTGAAGCTTTCTTT

j_call: TRBJ2-5
v_call: TRBV7-2
clone_size: many
d_call: NA
cdr3_aa: CASSLPQGSLGQETQYF
cdr3_nt: TGTGCCAGCAGCTTGCCCCAGGGGTCTTTGGGTCAAGAGACCCAGTACTTC

j_call: TRBJ1-2
v_call: TRBV9
clone_size: NA
d_call: NA
cdr3_aa: CASSGQTGNYGYTF
cdr3_nt: TGTGCCAGCAGCGGACAGACTGGAAACTATGGCTACACCTTC

j_call: TRBJ1-2
v_call: TRBV20-1
clone_size: NA
d_call: NA
cdr3_aa: CSARDSLDHTGGYTF
cdr3_nt: TGCAGTGCTAGAGATTCCCTCGACCATACCGGTGGCTACACCTTC

j_call: TRBJ2-1
v_call: TRBV28
clone_size: NA
d_call: TRBD2
cdr3_aa: CASGAGVDFEQFF
cdr3_nt: TGTGCCTCAGGAGCGGGAGTTGATTTTGAGCAGTTCTTC

j_call: TRBJ2-1
v_call: TRBV4-2
clone_size: NA
d_call: TRBD2
cdr3_aa: CASSLSSGGAWGEQFF
cdr3_nt: TGTGCCAGCAGCCTTTCTAGCGGGGGGGCCTGGGGTGAGCAGTTCTTC

j_call: TRBJ2-3
v_call: TRBV4-3
clone_size: NA
d_call: NA
cdr3_aa: CASSQVADSYTDTQYF
cdr3_nt: TGCGCCAGCAGCCAAGTTGCGGACAGTTACACAGATACGCAGTATTTT

j_call: TRBJ1-2
v_call: TRBV5-4
clone_size: NA
d_call: NA
cdr3_aa: CASNNPNAYGYTF
cdr3_nt: TGTGCCAGCAACAACCCTAACGCCTATGGCTACACCTTC

j_call: TRBJ1-2
v_call: TRBV10-3
clone_size: many
d_call: NA
cdr3_aa: CAISEEEVSGYGYTF
cdr3_nt: TGTGCCATCAGTGAAGAAGAAGTATCAGGCTATGGCTACACCTTC

j_call: TRBJ1-2
v_call: TRBV6-2/TRBV6-3
clone_size: NA
d_call: NA
cdr3_aa: CASSRRTGGGYTF
cdr3_nt: TGTGCCAGCAGCCGAAGAACAGGCGGCGGCTACACCTTC

j_call: TRBJ2-1
v_call: TRBV7-9
clone_size: NA
d_call: TRBD2
cdr3_aa: CASSLRLAGVYNEQFF
cdr3_nt: TGTGCCAGCAGCTTGCGGCTAGCGGGAGTTTACAATGAGCAGTTCTTC

j_call: TRBJ1-1
v_call: TRBV24-1
clone_size: NA
d_call: NA
cdr3_aa: CATSDLRGYEAFF
cdr3_nt: TGTGCCACCAGTGATTTGAGGGGTTATGAAGCTTTCTTT

j_call: TRBJ2-1
v_call: TRBV7-9
clone_size: many
d_call: NA
cdr3_aa: CASSPTTYSFDEQFF
cdr3_nt: TGTGCCAGCAGCCCAACTACATACTCTTTCGATGAGCAGTTCTTC

j_call: TRBJ1-4
v_call: TRBV7-2
clone_size: many
d_call: NA
cdr3_aa: CASSREGRGNEKLFF
cdr3_nt: TGTGCCAGCAGTCGGGAAGGACGGGGTAATGAAAAACTGTTTTTT

j_call: TRBJ1-2
v_call: TRBV11-2
clone_size: few
d_call: NA
cdr3_aa: CASSLISGGLGYTF
cdr3_nt: TGTGCCAGCAGCCTTATTTCCGGGGGGCTTGGCTACACCTTC

j_call: TRBJ2-3
v_call: TRBV7-9
clone_size: few
d_call: NA
cdr3_aa: CASGGITQYF
cdr3_nt: TGTGCCAGCGGAGGGATTACGCAGTATTTT

j_call: TRBJ2-3
v_call: TRBV7-2
clone_size: many
d_call: TRBD2
cdr3_aa: CASSLELAGGSPTQYF
cdr3_nt: TGTGCCAGCAGCTTAGAACTAGCGGGGGGATCCCCTACGCAGTATTTT

j_call: TRBJ2-5
v_call: TRBV7-2
clone_size: few
d_call: NA
cdr3_aa: CASSQIRTLGQETQYF
cdr3_nt: TGTGCCAGCAGCCAAATTCGGACCCTGGGCCAAGAGACCCAGTACTTC

j_call: TRBJ2-3
v_call: TRBV7-2
clone_size: many
d_call: NA
cdr3_aa: CASSRRQGGGDTQYF
cdr3_nt: TGTGCCAGCAGCCGCAGACAGGGAGGGGGGGATACGCAGTATTTT

j_call: TRBJ1-1
v_call: TRBV10-3
clone_size: many
d_call: NA
cdr3_aa: CAISLLLNTEAFF
cdr3_nt: TGTGCCATCAGCCTACTTCTGAACACTGAAGCTTTCTTT

j_call: TRBJ2-5
v_call: TRBV12-3/TRBV12-4
clone_size: many
d_call: TRBD1
cdr3_aa: CASSETTGPQETQYF
cdr3_nt: TGTGCCAGCAGCGAAACGACAGGGCCCCAAGAGACCCAGTACTTC

j_call: TRBJ2-2
v_call: TRBV12-3/TRBV12-4
clone_size: NA
d_call: NA
cdr3_aa: CASSHSGHVRTGELFF
cdr3_nt: TGTGCCAGCAGTCACTCTGGACATGTGAGGACCGGGGAGCTGTTTTTT

j_call: TRBJ2-3
v_call: TRBV7-2
clone_size: many
d_call: TRBD2
cdr3_aa: CASSPVAGATTDTQYF
cdr3_nt: TGTGCCAGCAGCCCGGTAGCGGGGGCCACCACAGATACGCAGTATTTT

j_call: TRBJ2-7
v_call: TRBV27
clone_size: NA
d_call: TRBD2
cdr3_aa: CASSSVLAGVDEQYF
cdr3_nt: TGTGCCAGCAGCTCCGTACTAGCGGGAGTCGACGAGCAGTACTTC

j_call: TRBJ1-2
v_call: TRBV11-2
clone_size: many
d_call: NA
cdr3_aa: CASSLLGGWNYGYTF
cdr3_nt: TGTGCCAGCAGCTTACTCGGGGGATGGAACTATGGCTACACCTTC

j_call: TRBJ2-2
v_call: TRBV4-3
clone_size: many
d_call: TRBD1
cdr3_aa: CASSPGGYNTGELFF
cdr3_nt: TGCGCCAGCAGCCCAGGGGGTTATAACACCGGGGAGCTGTTTTTT

j_call: TRBJ2-1
v_call: TRBV6-6
clone_size: many
d_call: NA
cdr3_aa: CASSYSMEASRGNEQFF
cdr3_nt: TGTGCCAGCAGTTACTCGATGGAAGCTAGCCGGGGGAATGAGCAGTTCTTC

j_call: TRBJ1-1
v_call: TRBV5-4
clone_size: few
d_call: NA
cdr3_aa: CASSLSWGTEAFF
cdr3_nt: TGTGCCAGCAGCTTGTCCTGGGGTACTGAAGCTTTCTTT

j_call: TRBJ2-7
v_call: TRBV27
clone_size: many
d_call: NA
cdr3_aa: CASSLVTGNVQYF
cdr3_nt: TGTGCCAGCAGTTTAGTGACGGGAAACGTGCAGTACTTC

j_call: TRBJ2-7
v_call: TRBV28
clone_size: many
d_call: NA
cdr3_aa: CASSSYRDFPPSSRLGYF
cdr3_nt: TGTGCCAGCAGTTCCTACAGGGATTTTCCTCCCTCTTCAAGGCTGGGGTACTTC

j_call: TRBJ2-7
v_call: TRBV10-2
clone_size: NA
d_call: NA
cdr3_aa: CASSAARTRFNEQYF
cdr3_nt: TGCGCCAGCAGTGCCGCACGGACAAGATTCAACGAGCAGTACTTC

j_call: TRBJ1-1
v_call: TRBV7-2
clone_size: many
d_call: NA
cdr3_aa: CASSLARTKNTEAFF
cdr3_nt: TGTGCCAGCAGCTTAGCGCGAACGAAGAACACTGAAGCTTTCTTT

j_call: TRBJ2-5
v_call: TRBV7-2
clone_size: many
d_call: TRBD2
cdr3_aa: CASSSPTGGRPQETQYF
cdr3_nt: TGTGCCAGCAGCTCCCCTACGGGCGGGAGGCCTCAAGAGACCCAGTACTTC

j_call: TRBJ2-2
v_call: TRBV7-3
clone_size: few
d_call: NA
cdr3_aa: CASSLNRGSTGELFF
cdr3_nt: TGTGCCAGCAGCTTAAATCGCGGGTCCACCGGGGAGCTGTTTTTT

j_call: TRBJ1-2
v_call: TRBV7-2
clone_size: many
d_call: NA
cdr3_aa: CASSLRVNYGYTF
cdr3_nt: TGTGCCAGCAGCTTAAGGGTGAACTATGGCTACACCTTC

j_call: TRBJ2-3
v_call: TRBV20-1
clone_size: few
d_call: TRBD2
cdr3_aa: CSLGGDQDTQYF
cdr3_nt: TGCAGTCTTGGGGGGGACCAAGATACGCAGTATTTT

j_call: TRBJ2-1
v_call: TRBV5-4
clone_size: NA
d_call: NA
cdr3_aa: CASSLGARSSYNEQFF
cdr3_nt: TGTGCCAGCAGCTTGGGGGCGCGGAGCTCCTACAATGAGCAGTTCTTT

j_call: TRBJ2-1
v_call: TRBV12-3/TRBV12-4
clone_size: many
d_call: NA
cdr3_aa: CASSLARTVEQFF
cdr3_nt: TGTGCCAGCAGTTTAGCGCGGACCGTTGAGCAGTTCTTC

j_call: TRBJ2-2
v_call: TRBV7-3
clone_size: many
d_call: TRBD1
cdr3_aa: CASSQIRDRGDTGELFF
cdr3_nt: TGTGCCAGCAGTCAAATCCGGGACAGGGGGGACACCGGGGAGCTGTTTTTT

j_call: TRBJ2-1
v_call: TRBV6-4
clone_size: few
d_call: TRBD2
cdr3_aa: CASSDQGLAHEQFF
cdr3_nt: TGTGCCAGCAGTGACCAAGGACTAGCACATGAGCAGTTCTTC

j_call: TRBJ2-5
v_call: TRBV20-1
clone_size: NA
d_call: TRBD2
cdr3_aa: CSARSWGLAKETQYF
cdr3_nt: TGCAGTGCTAGATCCTGGGGACTAGCAAAAGAGACCCAGTACTTC

j_call: TRBJ2-1
v_call: TRBV19
clone_size: many
d_call: NA
cdr3_aa: CASSIPHADSPSYNEQFF
cdr3_nt: TGTGCCAGTAGTATACCCCACGCCGACAGTCCCTCCTACAATGAGCAGTTCTTC

j_call: TRBJ2-7
v_call: TRBV12-3/TRBV12-4
clone_size: many
d_call: NA
cdr3_aa: CASSLFDSYEQYF
cdr3_nt: TGTGCCAGCAGTTTATTTGACTCCTACGAGCAGTACTTC

j_call: TRBJ2-3
v_call: TRBV20-1
clone_size: many
d_call: NA
cdr3_aa: CSALAQGLWDTQYF
cdr3_nt: TGCAGTGCTCTAGCCCAGGGATTGTGGGATACGCAGTATTTT

j_call: TRBJ1-2
v_call: TRBV10-3
clone_size: NA
d_call: TRBD1
cdr3_aa: CATTTGGPNYGYTF
cdr3_nt: TGTGCCACCACCACAGGGGGCCCTAACTATGGCTACACCTTC

j_call: TRBJ2-3
v_call: TRBV5-6
clone_size: many
d_call: TRBD2
cdr3_aa: CASSTGRLSGSFGDTQYF
cdr3_nt: TGTGCCAGCAGCACCGGACGGCTTAGCGGGAGCTTCGGAGATACGCAGTATTTT

j_call: TRBJ2-3
v_call: TRBV28
clone_size: NA
d_call: NA
cdr3_aa: CASSLGGDADTQYF
cdr3_nt: TGTGCCAGCAGTTTAGGGGGTGACGCAGATACGCAGTATTTT

j_call: TRBJ1-1
v_call: TRBV28
clone_size: NA
d_call: NA
cdr3_aa: CASRMTSLNTEAFF
cdr3_nt: TGTGCCAGCAGGATGACAAGTTTGAACACTGAAGCTTTCTTT

j_call: TRBJ2-2
v_call: TRBV7-2
clone_size: many
d_call: NA
cdr3_aa: CASSLVMGTGELFF
cdr3_nt: TGTGCCAGCAGCTTAGTAATGGGCACCGGGGAGCTGTTTTTT

j_call: TRBJ2-3
v_call: TRBV29-1
clone_size: NA
d_call: TRBD1
cdr3_aa: CSVEARDSPTDTQYF
cdr3_nt: TGCAGCGTTGAAGCCCGGGACAGCCCCACAGATACGCAGTATTTT